Described below is a single T cell receptor (beta chain) sequence and its context. This may be a read error: a much more frequent sequence differs by one nucleotide. The source of the sample is a study of regulatory T cells in long-lasting Graves disease. Building the TCR beta libraries relied on iRepertoire HTBI primers, and CDR3 regions underwent Arm-PCR. TCRdb analysed the multiplex PCR reads with MiXCR anew, one entry per CDR3 protein. This sample yields 350,000 to 500,000 distinct CDR3 sequences, of which around 17% are seen a single time; 20% to 25% belongs to the top ten. Time point noted: newly diagnosed GD, antithyroid drugs for less than 3 months. Scientists built the TCR library using RNA that was extracted from PBMCs. Germline values: CDR1 DFQATT, CDR2 SNEGSKA (reference sequence). This CDR3 contains 14 residues. Separately, the same data were catalogued under a study of T cells in Graves' hyperthyroidism and ophthalmopathy.

The receptor comes from a woman aged 18-29 years with Graves disease. The material sequenced was peripheral blood mononuclear cells (PBMCs), taken at new diagnosis, from a patient treated with antithyroid drugs. The rearrangement joins TRBV20-1 to TRBJ2-2, with D perhaps matching TRBD2 (5 bases). CDR3 sequence (DNA): TGCAGTGCTAGTCCCGGGATGAACACCGGGGAGCCGTTTTTT. It encodes CSASPGMNTGEPFF.